The 29 T cell receptor beta chains given below trace back to one sample, sequenced in a study of spatial heterogeneity in lung cancer. Each CDR3 protein gets one entry after TCRdb re-called the 5' RACE reads with MiXCR. The sample carries 9,200 or so distinct CDR3 sequences, 4% to 6% recorded once. This sample's time point: sample taken at primary tumor resection. Study conclusions and caveats: Tumoral mutation counts were tracked by counts of expanded intratumoral alpha and beta TCRs.

The antigens of these receptors remain unknown. Specimen: lung tumor tissue, collected at surgery. All receptors come from a female donor with early-stage non-small cell lung cancer.

This clonotype is medium-sized in the sample. V gene TRBV5-4 combines with J gene TRBJ2-1; no definite D call. This CDR3 comprises 14 residues. CDR1 is SGHNT, CDR2 YYREEE, per germline (reference sequence). Trimming removed 4 bases from V and 0 bases from J, with 8 bases in between. The CDR3 DNA sequence: TGTGCCAGCAGCCGACCCCACTCCTACAATGAGCAGTTCTTC. It yields the protein CASSRPHSYNEQFF. Variable domain in full (rest from reference TRBV5-4 and TRBJ2-1): ETGVTQSPTHLIKTRGQQVTLRCSSQSGHNTVSWYQQALGQGPQFIFQYYREEENGRGNFPPRFSGLQFPNYSSELNVNALELDDSALYLCASSRPHSYNEQFFGPGTRLTVL.

This clonotype is categorized as medium-sized. The V and J genes are TRBV6-5 and TRBJ1-2, with a weak D call TRBD1 (6 bases). Trimming pared 6 bases from V and 0 bases from J, leaving 14 bases between. Germline assignment: CDR1 MNHEY and CDR2 SVGAGI. The CDR3 totals 15 residues. CDR3 coding DNA: TGTGCCAGCAGGAGAGGGGGTACAGCTAACTATGGCTACACCTTC. Translated: CASRRGGTANYGYTF.

The V gene is TRBV20-1, the J gene TRBJ2-2; 7 positions agree with TRBD2. The ends lost 3 bases at V and 3 bases at J; junction bases unmatched: 4. Germline V gives CDR1 DFQATT, CDR2 SNEGSKA (reference sequence). The CDR3 length is 14 residues. CDR3 nucleotides: TGCAGTGCTAGGGCGGGAGCCGACACCGGGGAGCTGTTTTTT. This gives the protein CSARAGADTGELFF.

This clonotype was detected many times. J is TRBJ2-1 and V is TRBV12-3 or TRBV12-4; the match to TRBD2 covers 7 bases. Trimming cost V 3 bases and J 5 bases; bases outside gene matches: 7. The CDR3 loop spans 15 amino acids. The CDR3 region has the DNA TGTGCCAGCAGTTTTTTAGGGGAGGGGAACAATGAGCAGTTCTTC. This sequence encodes CASSFLGEGNNEQFF.

This clonotype came up many times. The rearrangement links TRBV12-3 or TRBV12-4 to TRBJ2-5, with D unclear. Trimming left V 4 bases short and J 5 bases short, with 11 bases between. This CDR3 comprises 13 residues. In nucleotides, the CDR3 is TGTGCCAGCAGTTCGGCCGCGACGGAGACCCAGTACTTC. Protein: CASSSAATETQYF.

The sample holds many counts of this clonotype. This rearrangement joins TRBV5-1 to TRBJ2-7; weak D call: TRBD2 (5 bases). V lost 4 bases and J lost 3, with 14 bases in between. From germline, CDR1 is SGHRS and CDR2 YFSETQ. CDR3 size: 14 residues. The CDR3 sequence is CASSPSLGNYEQYF. The CDR3 DNA is TGCGCCAGCAGCCCTTCACTCGGGAACTACGAGCAGTACTTC.

Many counts were recorded for this clonotype. The rearrangement joins TRBV5-6 to TRBJ1-5; 8 bases map to TRBD1. This CDR3 has 16 residues. Losses at the gene ends were 4 bases for V and 2 bases for J; bases not matched to a gene: 8. CDR1 SGHDT and CDR2 YYEEEE come from the germline V gene. The CDR3 coding sequence is TGTGCCAGCAGCGAGGGGACAGGCCTAGGCAATCAGCCCCAGCATTTT. This sequence encodes CASSEGTGLGNQPQHF.

This clonotype was seen repeatedly, ten times or more. The V call is TRBV27, the J call TRBJ2-1; 11 nucleotides line up with TRBD2. The germline V gene has CDR1 MNHEY and CDR2 SMNVEV (reference sequence). J lost 3 bases, V lost 7 bases, and 5 bases had no gene match. This CDR3 has 15 amino acids. In nucleotides, the CDR3 is TGTGCCAGCACCCGGGGACTAGCGGACTACAATGAGCAGTTCTTC. Protein product: CASTRGLADYNEQFF.

This clonotype is medium-sized by share. The J gene is TRBJ2-1, the V gene TRBV12-3 or TRBV12-4; 8 nucleotides match TRBD1. The CDR3 covers 15 residues. The V segment lost 3 bases and the J segment 6 bases; nucleotides outside the gene matches: 7. CDR3 protein: CASSFRTGRINEQFF. The CDR3 DNA reads as TGTGCCAGCAGTTTCCGGACAGGGCGAATCAATGAGCAGTTCTTC.

The V and J genes are TRBV12-3 or TRBV12-4 and TRBJ1-6; D gene uncertain. This CDR3 is built from 13 residues. V was clipped by 7 bases and J by 13 bases, with 17 bases between them. DNA of the CDR3: TGTGCCAGCACCTCTGGACCGGGAGTGCCCCTCCACTTT. Translated: CASTSGPGVPLHF.

This clonotype is medium-sized in the sample. This chain links TRBV29-1 with TRBJ2-1; D perhaps matches TRBD2 (6 bases). The length of the CDR3 is 16 residues. Germline assignment: CDR1 SQVTM and CDR2 ANQGSEA. Trimming pared 2 bases from V and 0 bases from J, leaving 14 bases between. The CDR3 protein is CSVEFGSGPSYNEQFF. The CDR3 bases are TGCAGCGTTGAATTCGGGAGTGGGCCCTCCTACAATGAGCAGTTCTTC.

This clonotype turned up a few times. V usage is TRBV14 and J usage is TRBJ2-7; TRBD2 might be the D (5 bases). The CDR3 has 15 amino acids. The germline CDR1 and CDR2 sequences are SGHDN and FVKESK. Trimming cost V 0 bases and J 3 bases, with 12 bases left between them. The CDR3 bases are TGTGCCAGCAGCCAAGAGGTTTCCGGGGTCTACGAGCAGTACTTC. It is translated as CASSQEVSGVYEQYF.

This clonotype was seen more than once but under ten times. The J gene is TRBJ2-6, the V gene TRBV3-1, with D perhaps matching TRBD2 (5 bases). V lost 3 bases and J lost 0, with 15 bases in between. The CDR3 covers 18 residues. Germline CDR1 LGHDT, CDR2 YNNKEL (reference sequence). The CDR3 sequence is CASSQVDEGSSGANVLTF. CDR3 in DNA: TGTGCCAGCAGCCAGGTTGATGAGGGTTCCTCTGGGGCCAACGTCCTGACTTTC.

The sample holds many counts of this clonotype. The V and J genes are TRBV10-2 and TRBJ2-2, with D perhaps TRBD1 or TRBD2 (7 bases each). Trimming took 8 bases from V and 4 from J, leaving 17 bases between them. Germline V lookup: CDR1 WSHSY, CDR2 SAAADI. The CDR3 extends over 15 amino acids. The CDR3 loop reads CASGRQGEGTGELFF. Here the CDR3 DNA reads TGCGCCAGCGGCCGCCAGGGGGAGGGCACCGGGGAGCTGTTTTTT.

The V and J genes are TRBV25-1 and TRBJ2-3; 8 nucleotides line up with TRBD1. V lost 3 bases, J lost 4 bases, and 6 bases stayed unmatched. The germline CDR1 and CDR2 sequences are MGHDK and SYGVNS. The CDR3 is 15 amino acids. In DNA, the CDR3 is TGTGCCAGCAGTGACTCAACAGGGGGAGCAGATACGCAGTATTTT. It yields the protein CASSDSTGGADTQYF.

This clonotype was seen many times. This chain joins TRBV12-3 or TRBV12-4 and TRBJ2-1; TRBD2 agrees at 9 bases. J gave up 8 bases and V 8 bases, and 10 bases lay outside the gene matches. There are 14 residues in the CDR3. The CDR3 is CASGIAGVSYEQFF. CDR3 nucleotide sequence: TGTGCCAGCGGGATAGCGGGAGTAAGCTATGAGCAGTTCTTC.

This clonotype was seen repeatedly, ten times or more. This chain connects TRBV20-1 to TRBJ1-5; the D gene is possibly TRBD1 (6 bases). The V end lost 5 bases, the J end lost 3 bases, and 11 bases lay between the germline ends. The CDR3 loop spans 13 amino acids. Looked up from germline, CDR1 is DFQATT and CDR2 is SNEGSKA (reference sequence). CDR3 in amino acids: CSARTAYNQPQHF. DNA of the CDR3: TGCAGTGCTCGGACAGCGTACAATCAGCCCCAGCATTTT.

This clonotype was seen ten or more times. The V and J genes are TRBV12-5 and TRBJ2-1; unclear D gene. The germline V and J ends were trimmed by 8 bases and 4 bases, with 15 bases remaining between them. The CDR3 is made up of 14 amino acids. Germline values: CDR1 LGHNT, CDR2 FRNRAP. The CDR3 bases are TGTGCTAGTATGACGACCTCCCGTTACAATGAGCAGTTCTTC. This gives the protein CASMTTSRYNEQFF.

This clonotype was seen at least ten times. The chain has TRBV13 and TRBJ1-6; D perhaps matches TRBD1 (5 bases). CDR1 is PRHDT and CDR2 is FYEKMQ in the germline V gene (reference sequence). This CDR3 is 15 amino acids long. The V end was cut by 4 bases, the J end by 7 bases, with 14 bases between. The CDR3 loop reads CASSSGRLSNSPLHF. The DNA for the CDR3 is TGTGCCAGCAGCTCGGGACGCCTCTCCAATTCACCCCTCCACTTT.

This clonotype was counted many times. V is TRBV20-1 and J is TRBJ2-1; TRBD2 is a possible D gene (7 bases). CDR1 and CDR2 from the germline V gene are DFQATT and SNEGSKA (reference sequence). CDR3 length: 15 amino acids. With 3 bases removed from V and 2 bases from J, the gap between germline ends came to 14 bases. CDR3: CSASSGGLAYNEQFF. The CDR3 coding sequence is TGCAGTGCTAGTTCCGGGGGGCTAGCCTACAATGAGCAGTTCTTC.

This clonotype was found many times. J is TRBJ2-1 and V is TRBV6-6; D call uncertain. There are 12 residues in the CDR3. The V end lost 8 bases, the J end lost 5 bases, and 10 bases lay between the germline ends. Per the germline V gene, CDR1 is MNHNY and CDR2 is SVGAGI (reference sequence). The CDR3, as DNA: TGTGCCAGCGCCCAGAGAAACAATGAGCAGTTCTTC. Amino acid sequence: CASAQRNNEQFF.

A few counts support this clonotype. The chain couples TRBV5-4 to TRBJ1-4; 7 bases align to TRBD1. J gave up 7 bases and V 0 bases, and 3 bases lay outside the gene matches. This CDR3 has 14 residues. Germline-derived CDR1 and CDR2 are SGHNT and YYREEE (reference sequence). CDR3 in DNA: TGTGCCAGCAGCTTGGAGGGGGCCGGTGAAAAACTGTTTTTT. Encoded protein: CASSLEGAGEKLFF.

This clonotype was observed many times. This chain connects TRBV5-1 to TRBJ1-4; possibly TRBD1 for D (6 bases). V was shortened by 4 bases and J by 6 bases, with 13 bases between the two germline ends. CDR3 length: 14 residues. Germline V gives CDR1 SGHRS, CDR2 YFSETQ. The CDR3 region is CASSGSQGYEKLFF. As DNA, the CDR3 is TGCGCCAGCAGCGGGTCACAGGGCTATGAAAAACTGTTTTTT.

Judged by abundance, this clonotype is medium-sized. The chain uses TRBV11-2 and TRBJ2-5; tentatively, D is TRBD1 or TRBD2 (5 bases each). The V end was cut by 3 bases, the J end by 4 bases, with 21 bases between. Germline values: CDR1 SGHAT, CDR2 FQNNGV. This CDR3 is built from 17 residues. This CDR3 reads CASSFLLGAIEGETQYF. The CDR3 DNA reads TGTGCCAGCAGCTTCTTACTCGGGGCCATAGAGGGAGAGACCCAGTACTTC.

V is TRBV7-3 and J is TRBJ1-6; D uncertain. CDR3 length: 13 residues. V was cut by 5 bases and J by 7 bases, with 9 bases left in between. Germline CDR1 and CDR2: SGHTA and FQGTGA. The CDR3 reads CASSMGGNSPLHF. The CDR3 bases are TGTGCCAGCAGCATGGGAGGGAATTCACCCCTCCACTTT.

This clonotype showed up many times. The V gene is TRBV4-1, the J gene TRBJ2-3, with a weak D call TRBD1 (5 bases). This CDR3 spans 18 amino acids. V was trimmed by 4 bases and J by 0 bases, leaving 20 bases between them. CDR1 is MGHRA and CDR2 is YSYEKL in the germline V gene. DNA of the CDR3: TGCGCCAGCAGCCTCCAGGTACCTTCGGACACTAGCACAGATACGCAGTATTTT. Its protein product is CASSLQVPSDTSTDTQYF.

Ten or more counts support this clonotype. The gene calls are TRBV7-3 and TRBJ2-7; D possibly matches TRBD1 or TRBD2 (5 bases each). CDR1 SGHTA and CDR2 FQGTGA come from the germline V gene. V was clipped by 2 bases and J by 3 bases, with 14 bases between them. There are 15 residues in the CDR3. The CDR3 DNA sequence: TGTGCCAGCAGCTTAGAAGGGACCCCCCGCTACGAGCAGTACTTC. It specifies CASSLEGTPRYEQYF. The full variable domain, with the rest looked up from reference TRBV7-3 and TRBJ2-7, is GAGVSQTPSNKVTEKGKYVELRCDPISGHTALYWYRQSLGQGPEFLIYFQGTGAADDSGLPNDRFFAVRPEGSVSTLKIQRTERGDSAVYLCASSLEGTPRYEQYFGPGTRLTVT.

This clonotype was recorded many times. The chain recombines TRBV20-1 with TRBJ2-1; D is unresolved. Germline-derived CDR1 and CDR2 are DFQATT and SNEGSKA (reference sequence). V was cut by 2 bases and J by 2 bases, with 7 bases left in between. The CDR3 has 13 amino acids. The CDR3 DNA sequence: TGCAGTGCTAGAAGAGGCGCCTACAATGAGCAGTTCTTC. It translates to CSARRGAYNEQFF.

This clonotype was observed a few times. The rearrangement links TRBV12-3 or TRBV12-4 to TRBJ2-3, with D unresolved. Trimming stripped 5 bases from V and 3 bases from J, with 6 bases between. The CDR3 totals 12 residues. The chain's CDR3 is CASSPQTDTQYF. CDR3 nucleotides: TGTGCCAGCAGTCCCCAGACAGATACGCAGTATTTT.